This T cell receptor (beta chain) was found in a study of response to subunit inactivated influenza vaccine. TCRdb recomputed calls from the RT-PCR reads with MiXCR, one row per CDR3 protein. The data contain some 570,000 distinct CDR3 sequences, about 11% of them singletons. Turning to this clonotype: Its antigen is as yet unknown.

Study results and limitations: Few new T cells, the authors suggested, are recruited by each seasonal influenza vaccination.

The germline gives CDR1 KGHDR, CDR2 SFDVKD. Trimming removed 3 bases from V and 5 bases from J, with 9 bases in between. This CDR3 comprises 13 residues. These data also formed part of another study, on T cells expressing NK-cell markers. That investigation notes: The authors generated TCR beta cDNA through 5'RACE template switching with UMIs. Repertoire data for TCR beta were derived from sorted T cells (CD3+CD56+NKG2C+, CD3+CD56+NKG2C- and CD3+CD56-NKG2C+). HCMV serostatus: most of the eight sequenced donors positive, one negative. Of CD8+ T cells, about 1.0-8% belonged to dominant NKG2C+ clonotypes in roughly six donors.

The specimen was PBMCs from blood, collected on the day of vaccination. The receptor's source is a man aged 45-60 years who received an inactivated influenza vaccine. This chain connects TRBV24-1 to TRBJ2-5, with D possibly matching TRBD2 (5 bases). Here the CDR3 reads CATSDPPGETQYF. Written as DNA, the CDR3 is TGTGCCACCAGTGATCCGCCGGGGGAGACCCAGTACTTC.